Each of the 13 T cell receptor beta chains below was sequenced from the same sample in a study of blood T cell repertoires in COVID-19. This table comes from immunoSEQ multiplex PCR, and its TCRdb copy is limited to in-frame clones, with some not included. The table has approximately 320,000 clones, roughly 85% seen once; the top ten hold more than 6%. The sequenced sample was peripheral blood. These receptors all stem from a human donor in a cohort sampled during active COVID-19.

J is TRBJ1-2 and V is TRBV6-5; D perhaps matches TRBD1 (5 bases). V was shortened by 6 bases and J by 2 bases, with 13 bases between the two germline ends. In germline, CDR1 is MNHEY, CDR2 SVGAGI. The CDR3 is made up of 14 amino acids. The CDR3 DNA reads as TGTGCCAGCAGGGACACCCAGAAAAACTATGGCTACACCTTC. Its translation: CASRDTQKNYGYTF.

The sample holds one count of this clone. The chain links TRBV6-1 to TRBJ2-7, with 10 bases aligning to TRBD1. Trimming removed 4 bases from V and 7 bases from J; junction bases left unmatched: 16. The CDR3 contains 17 residues. Germline V gene lookup returns CDR1 MNHNS and CDR2 SASEGT. CDR3 sequence (DNA): TGTGCCAGCAGTGCGAGTCGGTGGACAGGGGGGAGTATAGAGCAGTACTTC. It encodes CASSASRWTGGSIEQYF.

J is TRBJ2-6 and V is TRBV7-3, with D perhaps TRBD1 (6 bases). The V gene lost 2 bases and the J gene lost 2 bases, with 10 bases spanning the gap. This CDR3 contains 16 residues. The germline V gene has CDR1 SGHTA and CDR2 FQGTGA. The CDR3: CASSLQGSPGANVLTF. The CDR3 coding sequence is TGTGCCAGCAGCTTACAGGGGAGTCCTGGGGCCAACGTCCTGACTTTC.

This chain connects TRBV19 to TRBJ1-5, with 8 bases lining up with TRBD1. J gave up 4 bases and V 7 bases, and 3 bases lay outside the gene matches. The length of the CDR3 is 13 residues. Germline V CDR1 and CDR2: LNHDA, SQIVND (reference sequence). DNA of the CDR3: TGTGCCAGTAAAGACAGGGGAAATCAGCCCCAGCATTTT. It yields the protein CASKDRGNQPQHF.

This chain links TRBV10-3 with TRBJ1-2; TRBD1 agrees at 10 bases. The CDR3 spans 19 residues. The V and J ends lost 0 bases and 6 bases, in that order; junction bases with no gene match: 16. Germline-derived CDR1 and CDR2 are ENHRY and SYGVKD. In nucleotides, the CDR3 is TGTGCCATCAGTGAGTCGGTGGGCCTCCCTGGACAGGGGGAAGATGGCTACACCTTC. It encodes CAISESVGLPGQGEDGYTF.

The V and J genes are TRBV6-1 and TRBJ1-2, with D unclear. The CDR3 length is 16 residues. The V and J ends lost 2 bases and 7 bases respectively, with 20 bases between them. CDR1 is MNHNS and CDR2 is SASEGT in the germline V gene. CDR3 bases: TGTGCCAGCAGTGAATATCGTCAGAGTGGAGTGAGTGGCTACACCTTC. This gives the protein CASSEYRQSGVSGYTF.

This clone appeared a single time. J is TRBJ2-2 and V is TRBV4-1, with D unclear. This CDR3 is 15 amino acids long. Germline V gene data show CDR1 as MGHRA and CDR2 as YSYEKL. The ends were cut back, 1 base at V and 4 bases at J, with 10 bases in the middle. CDR3 DNA sequence: TGCGCCAGCAGCCAAGTAGGAGAGATCACCGGGGAGCTGTTTTTT. Translation: CASSQVGEITGELFF.

V usage is TRBV5-6 and J usage is TRBJ1-1; a weak D match, TRBD1 (6 bases). Trimming shortened V by 0 bases and J by 3 bases, and 9 bases separated the two germline ends. In germline, CDR1 is SGHDT, CDR2 YYEEEE. The CDR3 runs 14 residues. CDR3 in amino acids: CASSLDRVYTEAFF. DNA for the CDR3: TGTGCCAGCAGCTTGGACAGGGTCTACACTGAAGCTTTCTTT.

The CDR3 coding sequence is TGTGCCAGCAGCTTTGACTACACAGATACGCAGTATTTT. Translation: CASSFDYTDTQYF. The chain recombines TRBV7-3 with TRBJ2-3, with D possibly matching TRBD2 (5 bases). The V end was cut by 3 bases, the J end by 2 bases, with 6 bases between. Germline V gives CDR1 SGHTA, CDR2 FQGTGA. The CDR3 has 13 amino acids.

The J gene is TRBJ2-4, the V gene TRBV29-1, with D possibly being TRBD2 (5 bases). V lost 4 bases, J lost 6 bases, and 13 bases lay in between. Germline CDR1 and CDR2: SQVTM and ANQGSEA. This CDR3 has 13 amino acids. In DNA form, the CDR3 reads TGCAGCGTTGCGGGGTCGGAAAGAAACATTCAGTACTTC. Amino acids: CSVAGSERNIQYF.

The CDR3 spells CASSLPWTSDGTDTQYF. CDR3 in DNA: TGTGCCAGCAGCCTACCCTGGACTAGCGATGGTACAGATACGCAGTATTTT. This chain connects TRBV7-8 to TRBJ2-3, with TRBD2 identical over 9 bases. This CDR3 is 17 amino acids long. CDR1 and CDR2 from the germline V gene are SGHVS and FQNEAQ. Germline trimming cut 5 bases from V and 3 bases from J; bases unmatched to any gene: 12. The entire variable domain, with the rest obtained from reference TRBV7-8 and TRBJ2-3, is as follows: GAGVSQSPRYKVAKRGQDVALRCDPISGHVSLFWYQQALGQGPEFLTYFQNEAQLDKSGLPSDRFFAERPEGSVSTLKIQRTQQEDSAVYLCASSLPWTSDGTDTQYFGPGTRLTVL.

The genes are TRBV18 and TRBJ2-1; possibly TRBD2 for D (6 bases). V was pared by 3 bases and J by 6 bases, with 33 bases between. CDR1 is KGHSH, CDR2 LQKENI, per germline. The length of the CDR3 is 21 residues. CDR3 in DNA: TGTGCCAGCTCACCGTCTCCAGGAGACACCCTAGCGAAGAGCGGCGTCAATGAGCAGTTCTTC. Residues: CASSPSPGDTLAKSGVNEQFF.

In this sample, this clone turned up once. Here the CDR3 DNA reads TGTGCCTGGAGAATAACCCGGACCGGGACAGGAGCCTACGAGCAGTACTTC. Protein product: CAWRITRTGTGAYEQYF. The rearrangement joins TRBV30 to TRBJ2-7; 8 bases align to TRBD1. With 3 bases clipped from V and 2 bases from J, the junction kept 15 bases outside the gene matches. CDR3 length: 17 residues. Germline CDR1 reads GTSNPN; CDR2 reads SVGIG (reference sequence).